This TCR beta chain originates from a study of cytomegalovirus exposure and HLA in healthy donors. CDR3 length: 14 amino acids. Germline loops: CDR1 SGHDN, CDR2 FVKESK. The PCR ran on 60 Vbeta and 13 Jbeta primers. Some clones are missing from TCRdb's copy, which holds only in-frame ones; the method was immunoSEQ multiplex PCR. The sample carries roughly 120,000 clones, approximately 80% recorded once. The sample comprised PBMCs. V and J are TRBV14 and TRBJ2-5; D remains ambiguous. The J call may be in error: the DNA end matches TRBJ2-7 better. The receptor was derived from a human donor in good health. CDR3 nucleotides: TGTGCCAGCAGCCAAGGGGCCCTAGACTACGAGCAGTACTTC. Its translation: CASSQGALDYEQYF.